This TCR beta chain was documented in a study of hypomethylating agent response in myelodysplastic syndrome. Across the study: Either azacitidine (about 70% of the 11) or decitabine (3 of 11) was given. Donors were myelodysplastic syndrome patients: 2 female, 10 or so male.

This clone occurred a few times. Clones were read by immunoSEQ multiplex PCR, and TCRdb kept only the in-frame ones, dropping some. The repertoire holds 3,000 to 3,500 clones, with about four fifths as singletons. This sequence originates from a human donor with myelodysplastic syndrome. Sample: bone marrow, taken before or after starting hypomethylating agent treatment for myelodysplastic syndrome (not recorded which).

CDR3 residues: CATSVGSNQPQHF. DNA for the CDR3: TGTGCCACCAGCGTGGGTAGCAATCAGCCCCAGCATTTT. V and J are TRBV15 and TRBJ1-5; D gene uncertain. Per the germline V gene, CDR1 is LNHNV and CDR2 is YYDKDF (reference sequence). The germline V and J ends were trimmed by 5 bases and 0 bases, with 5 bases remaining between them. This CDR3 is 13 amino acids long. The full variable domain, its missing parts supplied by reference TRBV15 and TRBJ1-5, is DAMVIQNPRYQVTQFGKPVTLSCSQTLNHNVMYWYQQKSSQAPKLLFHYYDKDFNNEADTPDNFQSRRPNTSFCFLDIRSPGLGDTAMYLCATSVGSNQPQHFGDGTRLSIL.